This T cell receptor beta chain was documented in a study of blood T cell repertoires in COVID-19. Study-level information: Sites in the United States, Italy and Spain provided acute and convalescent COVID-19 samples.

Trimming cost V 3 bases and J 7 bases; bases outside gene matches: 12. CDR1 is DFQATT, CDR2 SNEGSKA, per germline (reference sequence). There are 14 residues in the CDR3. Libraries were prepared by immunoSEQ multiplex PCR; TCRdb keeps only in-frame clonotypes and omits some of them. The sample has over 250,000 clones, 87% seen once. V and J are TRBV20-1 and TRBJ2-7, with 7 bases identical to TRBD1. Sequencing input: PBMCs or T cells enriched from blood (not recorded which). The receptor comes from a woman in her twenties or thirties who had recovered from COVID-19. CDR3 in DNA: TGCAGTGCTAGTCAGCCCAGCACAGGGGAGGAGCAGTACTTC. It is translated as CSASQPSTGEEQYF.